This T cell receptor (beta chain) came from a study of identical twins (TCRdb year 2016). A note on the overall study: The study deep-sequenced TCR alpha and beta repertoires from monozygotic twins, unrelated adults of various ages and cord blood to test whether fetal clonotypes persist. To rule out contamination, replicate twin experiments were performed at different times with different library preparation protocols. The investigation overall reported the following: Zero-insertion analyses could be partly confounded by invariant T cells such as MAIT and iNKT, although diverse VJ usage argued against such confounding for most clonotypes. Because the same donors could not be followed over many years, the conclusions relied on cross-sectional statistical analysis. Abundant cord blood beta clonotypes had fewer insertions, young adult naive repertoires showed a similar but weaker trend, and memory repertoires showed no such trend. Compared with coincidental sharing between unrelated individuals, an excess of low generation-probability sequences was observed among out-of-frame TCR alpha sequences shared between twins. In monozygotic twins, out-of-frame TCR alpha sharing was systematically underestimated by recombination models, although the models agreed with sharing between unrelated individuals. The excess sharing between twins in beta out-of-frame sequences was weaker because fewer shared sequences reduced the signal-to-noise ratio.

This clonotype showed up many times. Its antigen target is currently unknown. No clone much larger than this one lies a single base away; base qualities are absent. The germline V gene (reference sequence) specifies DFQATT as CDR1 and SNEGSKA as CDR2. The CDR3 runs 12 amino acids, cysteine and phenylalanine included. Kept here is only the CDR3 DNA, which spans 36 bases and is read in frame from base 1. Trimming takes 5 bases from V and 4 bases from J, and the germline ends sit 9 bases apart. Library creation used 5' RACE. The run used an Illumina HiSeq 2000. Template switching introduced a universal primer binding site; the final cDNA contained a unique molecular identifier, enabling accurate counting of TCR cDNA molecules. First-strand cDNA for TCR alpha and beta chains was synthesized from specific primers in the conserved constant-segment region. To control for contamination, each cDNA library was double barcoded with a SMART-Mk sample barcode plus Illumina barcodes. Two successive PCR steps introduced TruSeq adapter sequences along with Illumina sample barcodes. The Illumina HiSeq platform was used with custom primers to sequence TCR alpha and beta cDNA libraries. From the authors' description of their analysis: MiGEC processed the raw reads to extract unique molecular identifiers, while MiXCR was used to determine the CDR3 positions. Recombination models were inferred per individual with the repgenHMM and IGoR tools using an EM algorithm. The analysis of shared clonotypes was done with the tcR package in R, with sharing normalized by the product of cloneset sizes. To study raw recombination without the effects of thymic and clonal selection, out-of-frame nonproductive sequences were analyzed. Using fastp trimming at Q25 and MiXCR clonotype assembly, TCRdb reanalyzed the public sequencing data and kept in-frame beta chains. Every entry covers one CDR3 protein and lists the most common genes and DNA from its rows. TCRdb, not the original authors, processed these V and J calls. This sample has 700,000 or so distinct CDR3 sequences in its table, and approximately 21% of those were observed once. The top ten hold 4% to 5.5% of the sample.

Every donor in the study was a healthy Caucasian. The twin cohort consisted of three pairs of female monozygotic twins, all aged 18 to 29 years. The RNA used for TCR libraries was isolated from peripheral blood mononuclear cells. In addition, the sample was reused for a study of T cells expressing NK-cell markers. As the second publication notes: In sorted CD3+CD56+NKG2C+, CD3+CD56+NKG2C- and CD3+CD56-NKG2C+ T-cell subsets from eight donors, TCR beta-chain repertoires were profiled. Of the eight sequenced donors, seven were found to be HCMV-seropositive and one was found to be HCMV-seronegative. In several experiments an anti-gammadeltaTCR antibody was added to restrict sorting to alphabetaTCR-expressing T cells. In about six donors, the dominant CD3+CD56+NKG2C+ clonotypes were found to rank among the top 10 CD8+ clonotypes and to make up about 1.0-7.5% of CD8+ T cells. Those dominant clonotypes were again the most abundant among CD3+CD56-NKG2C+ cells in a handful of donors, at roughly 25-60.1%. Whether the expanded NKG2C-expressing T cell clones were specific for HCMV antigens was left unclear. The study sequenced eight donors, all healthy volunteers chosen at random: three men and five women. HCMV-specific IgG was detected in serum with a commercial ELISA kit to determine HCMV serostatus. For over five donors, unsorted PBMC were also used to sequence bulk peripheral blood T-cell repertoires. Reads were demultiplexed and grouped by UMI with MIGEC, and clonotypes were assembled and quantified with MiTCR. Only TCR cDNA sequences supported by at least two reads were kept to exclude erroneous sequences. Downstream repertoire analysis used the tcR package, and clonotypes were matched across fractions by CDR3 nucleotide sequence plus V segment. VDJmatch was used to annotate antigen specificity against VDJdb, with one amino acid substitution allowed in CDR3.

This receptor was obtained from a woman aged 18-29 years in good health. Sequenced input: PBMCs. This chain is built from TRBV20-1 and TRBJ2-1; there is no confident call for the D gene. The CDR3 region reads CSASSGYNEQFF. The DNA reads TGCAGTGCTTCGTCCGGTTACAATGAGCAGTTCTTC.